These T cell receptor beta chains were read from a single sample in a study of shared clonotypes between healthy human individuals. Method: immunoSEQ multiplex PCR; TCRdb's copy keeps in-frame clones and lacks some. There are about 2.3 million clones in the sample; 85% to 95% occur only once, and 0.3% to 0.45% lies in the top ten. Specimen: naive CD4+ T cells from PBMCs. These receptors originate from a man between 18 and 35 years old in good health. Some clones in this sample may be carry-over from other donors' samples. The CDR3 runs from the conserved cysteine through the conserved F or W. Fields, in order: clone size, V gene, J gene, D gene, CDR3 protein, CDR3 DNA. A D gene is named only where the DNA matches it firmly. Size values are once, few and many counts, or a class for expanded clones, and some rows have none.

size: -
V: TRBV9
J: TRBJ2-3
D: -
CDR3: CASSVAGVDTQYF
DNA: TGTGCCAGCAGCGTAGCAGGGGTTGATACGCAGTATTTT

size: -
V: TRBV7-8
J: TRBJ2-3
D: -
CDR3: CASSRQLVSTDTQYF
DNA: TGTGCCAGCAGCCGACAGTTAGTAAGCACAGATACGCAGTATTTT

size: -
V: TRBV5-8
J: TRBJ2-7
D: -
CDR3: CASDRRRGYEQYF
DNA: TGTGCCAGCGACCGACGCCGGGGCTACGAGCAGTACTTC

size: -
V: TRBV6-1
J: TRBJ1-1
D: -
CDR3: CASSEGRDTEAFF
DNA: TGTGCCAGCAGTGAGGGGCGGGACACTGAAGCTTTCTTT

size: once
V: TRBV4-1
J: TRBJ2-1
D: TRBD2
CDR3: CASRKLAGGPRSYNEQFF
DNA: TGCGCCAGCAGGAAACTAGCGGGAGGGCCGAGGTCCTACAATGAGCAGTTCTTC

size: -
V: TRBV7-2
J: TRBJ2-2
D: TRBD1
CDR3: CASSLRDRGTGELFF
DNA: TGTGCCAGCAGCTTACGGGACAGGGGAACCGGGGAGCTGTTTTTT

size: once
V: TRBV15
J: TRBJ2-1
D: TRBD2
CDR3: CATSRRLAGGNEQFF
DNA: TGTGCCACCAGCAGGCGTCTAGCGGGAGGGAATGAGCAGTTCTTC

size: -
V: TRBV28
J: TRBJ2-1
D: TRBD2
CDR3: CASFGLAKRSDEQFF
DNA: TGTGCCAGCTTTGGACTAGCCAAGAGGTCGGATGAGCAGTTCTTC

size: -
V: TRBV7-2
J: TRBJ1-3
D: -
CDR3: CASSFNTGRTIYF
DNA: TGTGCCAGCAGCTTCAATACCGGTAGGACCATATATTTT

size: -
V: TRBV4-3
J: TRBJ2-7
D: TRBD1
CDR3: CASSQVDRGSYEQYF
DNA: TGCGCCAGCAGCCAAGTAGACAGGGGCTCCTACGAGCAGTACTTC

size: -
V: TRBV19
J: TRBJ2-6
D: TRBD1
CDR3: CASSIVRGRGQGANVLTF
DNA: TGTGCCAGTAGTATAGTTCGAGGCAGGGGGCAAGGGGCCAACGTCCTGACTTTC

size: -
V: TRBV27
J: TRBJ1-2
D: TRBD1
CDR3: CASRVTGGYGYTF
DNA: TGTGCCAGCAGAGTGACAGGGGGCTATGGCTACACCTTC

size: -
V: TRBV29-1
J: TRBJ1-4
D: -
CDR3: CSVRGDSEKLFF
DNA: TGCAGCGTTCGGGGGGATTCTGAAAAACTGTTTTTT

size: -
V: TRBV5-4
J: TRBJ2-7
D: TRBD2
CDR3: CASSPSGTPYEQYF
DNA: TGTGCCAGCAGCCCGAGCGGGACCCCCTACGAGCAGTACTTC

size: once
V: TRBV7-2
J: TRBJ1-5
D: -
CDR3: CASSPRVNSNQPQHF
DNA: TGTGCCAGCAGCCCCCGGGTAAATAGCAATCAGCCCCAGCATTTT

size: many
V: TRBV5-4
J: TRBJ2-5
D: -
CDR3: CASSLATGGEETQYF
DNA: TGTGCCAGCAGCTTGGCCACAGGTGGAGAAGAGACCCAGTACTTC

size: -
V: TRBV5-1
J: TRBJ2-3
D: -
CDR3: CASSLLDYLGTDTQYF
DNA: TGCGCCAGCAGCTTGTTAGACTACCTCGGCACAGATACGCAGTATTTT

size: -
V: TRBV11-3
J: TRBJ2-1
D: -
CDR3: CASSGGAGKYNEQFF
DNA: TGTGCCAGCAGCGGAGGGGCGGGCAAGTACAATGAGCAGTTCTTC

size: -
V: TRBV27
J: TRBJ2-2
D: TRBD1
CDR3: CASSLRKSGTGNTGELFF
DNA: TGTGCCAGCAGTTTACGAAAGTCCGGGACAGGGAACACCGGGGAGCTGTTTTTT

size: -
V: TRBV5-4
J: TRBJ2-7
D: TRBD2
CDR3: CASSLRLAGYRGSYEQYF
DNA: TGTGCCAGCAGCCTCCGACTAGCGGGATATCGGGGATCCTACGAGCAGTACTTC

size: -
V: TRBV30
J: TRBJ1-4
D: TRBD1
CDR3: CAWSPLWGQGISEKLFF
DNA: TGTGCCTGGAGCCCCCTTTGGGGACAGGGAATTTCTGAAAAACTGTTTTTT

size: -
V: TRBV6-5
J: TRBJ1-3
D: -
CDR3: CASSYSGGPGNTIYF
DNA: TGTGCCAGCAGTTACTCAGGGGGACCTGGAAACACCATATATTTT

size: -
V: TRBV18
J: TRBJ1-3
D: -
CDR3: CASSPSTGVGNTIYF
DNA: TGTGCCAGCTCACCGTCGACAGGAGTGGGAAACACCATATATTTT

size: -
V: TRBV27
J: TRBJ1-6
D: -
CDR3: CASSWQPSRLLHF
DNA: TGTGCCAGCAGTTGGCAGCCTTCAAGGCTCCTCCACTTT

size: -
V: TRBV9
J: TRBJ2-5
D: -
CDR3: CASSVVAASQETQYF
DNA: TGTGCCAGCAGCGTAGTAGCGGCCAGCCAAGAGACCCAGTACTTC

size: -
V: TRBV11-2
J: TRBJ2-1
D: -
CDR3: CASSLGTVGLHLYNEQFF
DNA: TGTGCCAGCAGCTTAGGAACGGTCGGACTCCACCTGTACAATGAGCAGTTCTTC

size: -
V: TRBV5-1
J: TRBJ2-7
D: -
CDR3: CASSLDSGYEQYF
DNA: TGCGCCAGCAGCTTGGACTCGGGGTACGAGCAGTACTTC

size: -
V: TRBV28
J: TRBJ1-3
D: -
CDR3: CASSATGRTIYF
DNA: TGTGCCAGCAGTGCTACCGGGCGCACCATATATTTT

size: -
V: TRBV29-1
J: TRBJ1-3
D: -
CDR3: CSVEFAAGNTIYF
DNA: TGCAGCGTTGAATTCGCGGCTGGAAACACCATATATTTT

size: -
V: TRBV15
J: TRBJ2-1
D: TRBD2
CDR3: CATSRGLAGPSYNEQFF
DNA: TGTGCCACCAGCAGAGGACTAGCGGGACCTTCCTACAATGAGCAGTTCTTC

size: few
V: TRBV5-8
J: TRBJ1-5
D: -
CDR3: CASSLGRLSNQPQHF
DNA: TGTGCCAGCAGCTTGGGCAGGCTTAGCAATCAGCCCCAGCATTTT

size: -
V: TRBV6-1
J: TRBJ1-5
D: TRBD1
CDR3: CASSAPRDRSSSNQPQHF
DNA: TGTGCCAGCAGTGCCCCCCGGGACAGGAGTAGTAGCAATCAGCCCCAGCATTTT

size: -
V: TRBV7-8
J: TRBJ2-5
D: -
CDR3: CASSGGRAQYF
DNA: TGTGCCAGCAGTGGAGGTAGGGCCCAGTACTTC

size: -
V: TRBV6-1
J: TRBJ2-3
D: -
CDR3: CASSILRVDAQYF
DNA: TGTGCCAGCAGCATACTCAGGGTAGATGCGCAGTATTTT

size: -
V: TRBV4-2
J: TRBJ2-3
D: TRBD2
CDR3: CASSHPSLAGATDTQYF
DNA: TGTGCCAGCAGCCATCCCTCACTAGCGGGAGCCACAGATACGCAGTATTTT

size: -
V: TRBV7-3
J: TRBJ1-1
D: -
CDR3: CASSSAGVTEAFF
DNA: TGTGCCAGCAGCTCAGCCGGGGTCACTGAAGCTTTCTTT

size: -
V: TRBV4-3
J: TRBJ2-7
D: TRBD1
CDR3: CASSQDSRGPQYF
DNA: TGCGCCAGCAGCCAAGATAGCAGGGGGCCTCAGTACTTC

size: -
V: TRBV29-1
J: TRBJ2-1
D: -
CDR3: CNVAAEYNEQFF
DNA: TGCAACGTCGCAGCGGAGTACAATGAGCAGTTCTTC

size: -
V: TRBV7-2
J: TRBJ2-3
D: -
CDR3: CASSLGRSTDTQYF
DNA: TGTGCCAGCAGCTTAGGGAGGAGCACAGATACGCAGTATTTT

size: -
V: TRBV6-6
J: TRBJ2-3
D: -
CDR3: CASASGGSTDTQYF
DNA: TGTGCCAGCGCCTCGGGCGGGAGCACAGATACGCAGTATTTT